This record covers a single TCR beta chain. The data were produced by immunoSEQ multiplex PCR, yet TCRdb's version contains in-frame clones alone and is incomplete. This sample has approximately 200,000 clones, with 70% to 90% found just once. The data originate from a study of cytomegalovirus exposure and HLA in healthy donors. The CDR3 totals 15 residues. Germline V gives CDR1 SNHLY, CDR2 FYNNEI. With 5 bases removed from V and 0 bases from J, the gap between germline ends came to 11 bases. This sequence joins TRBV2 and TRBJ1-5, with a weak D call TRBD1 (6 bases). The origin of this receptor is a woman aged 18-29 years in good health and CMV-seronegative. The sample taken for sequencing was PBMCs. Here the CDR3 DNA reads TGTGCCAGCAGTAGAACAGGGCTTAGCAATCAGCCCCAGCATTTT. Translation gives CASSRTGLSNQPQHF.